A single TCR beta chain is shown here with its context. In the original workflow: Amplification from reference gene primers served as the basis for estimated nucleated cell counts. Sequenced by immunoSEQ multiplex PCR; TCRdb stores in-frame clones only, minus some. V, J and clone size are those of that table, while D and trimming were read from the DNA. Of around 330,000 clones detected, about nine tenths appear once; the ten largest clones hold around 8.9%. This entry belongs to a study of blood T cell repertoires in COVID-19. V was trimmed by 5 bases and J by 0 bases, leaving 11 bases between them. The CDR3 extends over 15 amino acids. Germline assignment: CDR1 SSHAT and CDR2 FNYEAQ (reference sequence).

Sequencing input: PBMCs or T cells enriched from blood (not recorded which). This chain joins TRBV7-7 and TRBJ1-3; D is undetermined. The receptor comes from a woman between 18 and 29 years old who had recovered from COVID-19. CDR3 amino acids: CASSPLRISGNTIYF. CDR3 coding DNA: TGTGCCAGCAGCCCCCTCAGGATCTCTGGAAACACCATATATTTT. The full variable domain, completed using reference TRBV7-7 and TRBJ1-3, is GAGVSQSPRYKVTKRGQDVTLRCDPISSHATLYWYQQALGQGPEFLTYFNYEAQPDKSGLPSDRFSAERPEGSISTLTIQRTEQRDSAMYRCASSPLRISGNTIYFGEGSWLTVV.